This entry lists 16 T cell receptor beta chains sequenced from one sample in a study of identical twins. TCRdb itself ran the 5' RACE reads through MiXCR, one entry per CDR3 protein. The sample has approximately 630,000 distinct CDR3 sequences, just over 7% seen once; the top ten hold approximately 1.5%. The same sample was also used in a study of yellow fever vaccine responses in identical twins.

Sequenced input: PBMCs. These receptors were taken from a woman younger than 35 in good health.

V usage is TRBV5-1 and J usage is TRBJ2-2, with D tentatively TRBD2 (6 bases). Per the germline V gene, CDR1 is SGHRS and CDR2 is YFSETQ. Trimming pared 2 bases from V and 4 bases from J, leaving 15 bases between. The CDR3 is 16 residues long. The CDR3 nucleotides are TGCGCCAGCAGCTTTTCCGGGACCGGGGGCACCGGGGAGCTGTTTTTT. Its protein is CASSFSGTGGTGELFF.

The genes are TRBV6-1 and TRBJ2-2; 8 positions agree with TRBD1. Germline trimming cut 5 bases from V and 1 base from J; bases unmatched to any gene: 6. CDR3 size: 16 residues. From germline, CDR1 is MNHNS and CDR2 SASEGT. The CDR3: CASSRLTGGNTGELFF. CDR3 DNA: TGTGCCAGCAGTCGTCTTACAGGGGGGAACACCGGGGAGCTGTTTTTT.

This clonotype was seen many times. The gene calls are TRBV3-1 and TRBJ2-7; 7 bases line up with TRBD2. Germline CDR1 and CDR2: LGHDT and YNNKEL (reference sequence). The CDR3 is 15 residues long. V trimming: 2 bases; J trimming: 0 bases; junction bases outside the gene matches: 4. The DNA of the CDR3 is TGTGCCAGCAGCCAAATCCGGGACTACTCCTACGAGCAGTACTTC. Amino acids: CASSQIRDYSYEQYF.

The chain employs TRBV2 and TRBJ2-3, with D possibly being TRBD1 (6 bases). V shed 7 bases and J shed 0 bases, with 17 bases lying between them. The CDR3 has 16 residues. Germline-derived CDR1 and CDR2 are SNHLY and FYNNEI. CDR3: CASTGDIQTSTDTQYF. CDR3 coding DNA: TGTGCCAGCACAGGGGACATACAAACTAGCACAGATACGCAGTATTTT.

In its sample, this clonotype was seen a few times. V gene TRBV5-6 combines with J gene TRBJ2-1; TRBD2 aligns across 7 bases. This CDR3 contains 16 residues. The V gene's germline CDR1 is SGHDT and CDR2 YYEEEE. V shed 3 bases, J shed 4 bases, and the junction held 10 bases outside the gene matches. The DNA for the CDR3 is TGTGCCAGCAGCTCAGACTCTAGCGGACCATACAATGAGCAGTTCTTC. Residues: CASSSDSSGPYNEQFF.

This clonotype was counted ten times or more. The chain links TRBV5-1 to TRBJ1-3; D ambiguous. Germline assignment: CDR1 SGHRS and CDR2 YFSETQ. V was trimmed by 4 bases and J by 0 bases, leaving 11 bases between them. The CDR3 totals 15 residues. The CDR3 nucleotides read TGCGCCAGCAGCCCGGAGGGCAACTCTGGAAACACCATATATTTT. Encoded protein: CASSPEGNSGNTIYF.

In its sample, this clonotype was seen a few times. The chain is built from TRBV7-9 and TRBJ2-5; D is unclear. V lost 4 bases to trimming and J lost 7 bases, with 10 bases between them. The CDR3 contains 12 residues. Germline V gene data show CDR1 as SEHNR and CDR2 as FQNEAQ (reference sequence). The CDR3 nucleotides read TGTGCCAGCAGCTCCTCTTCCGGGACCCAGTACTTC. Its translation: CASSSSSGTQYF.

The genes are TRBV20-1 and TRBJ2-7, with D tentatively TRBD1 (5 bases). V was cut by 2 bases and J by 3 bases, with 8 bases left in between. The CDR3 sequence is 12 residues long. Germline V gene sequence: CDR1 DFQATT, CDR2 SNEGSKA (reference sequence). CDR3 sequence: CSARQGNYEQYV. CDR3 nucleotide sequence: TGCAGTGCTAGACAGGGAAACTACGAGCAGTACGTC.

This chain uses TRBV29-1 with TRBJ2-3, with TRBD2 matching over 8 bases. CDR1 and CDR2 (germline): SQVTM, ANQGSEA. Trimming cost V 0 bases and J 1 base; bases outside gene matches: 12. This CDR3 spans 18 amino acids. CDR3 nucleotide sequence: TGCAGCGTTGAAGATGGCGGCAGGAGCGGGGGAGGCACAGATACGCAGTATTTT. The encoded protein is CSVEDGGRSGGGTDTQYF.

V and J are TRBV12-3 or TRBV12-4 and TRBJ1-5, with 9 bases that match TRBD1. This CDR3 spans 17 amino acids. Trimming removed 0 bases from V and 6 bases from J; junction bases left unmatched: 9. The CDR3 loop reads CASSLASGQGLSQPQHF. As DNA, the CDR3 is TGTGCCAGCAGTTTAGCCAGTGGACAGGGGCTGAGTCAGCCCCAGCATTTT.

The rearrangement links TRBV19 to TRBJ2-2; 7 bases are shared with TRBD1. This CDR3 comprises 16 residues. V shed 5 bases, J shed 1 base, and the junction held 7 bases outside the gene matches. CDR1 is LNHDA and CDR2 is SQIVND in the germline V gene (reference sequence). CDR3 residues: CASSGPGQLNTGELFF. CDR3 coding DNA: TGTGCCAGTAGTGGCCCGGGACAGTTGAACACCGGGGAGCTGTTTTTT.

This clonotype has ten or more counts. Here the CDR3 reads CASKELPDTDTQYF. CDR3 DNA sequence: TGTGCCAGCAAAGAACTACCCGACACAGATACGCAGTATTTT. The chain has TRBV2 and TRBJ2-3; D not certain. The CDR3 sequence is 14 residues long. V shed 7 bases and J shed 2 bases, with 13 bases lying between them. Germline V gene sequence: CDR1 SNHLY, CDR2 FYNNEI.

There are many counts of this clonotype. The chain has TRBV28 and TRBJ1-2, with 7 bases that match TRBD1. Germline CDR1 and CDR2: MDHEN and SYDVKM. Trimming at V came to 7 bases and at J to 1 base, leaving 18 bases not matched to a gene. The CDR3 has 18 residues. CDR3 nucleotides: TGTGCCAGCACCCCTCTCGGACAGGTCCCCAACCGTAACTATGGCTACACCTTC. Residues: CASTPLGQVPNRNYGYTF.

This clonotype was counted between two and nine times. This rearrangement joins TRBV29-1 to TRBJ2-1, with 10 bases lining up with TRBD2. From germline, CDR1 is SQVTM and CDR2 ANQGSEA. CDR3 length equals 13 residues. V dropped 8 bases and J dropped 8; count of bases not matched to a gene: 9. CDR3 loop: CSLASGSTDEQFF. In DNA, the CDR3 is TGCAGCCTTGCTAGCGGGAGTACCGATGAGCAGTTCTTC.

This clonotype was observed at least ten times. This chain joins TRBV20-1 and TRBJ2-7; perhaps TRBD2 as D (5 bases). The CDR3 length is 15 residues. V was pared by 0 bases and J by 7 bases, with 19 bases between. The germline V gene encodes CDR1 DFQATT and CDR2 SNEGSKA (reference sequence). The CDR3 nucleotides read TGCAGTGCTAGAGATCCACGGGGTTGGGTAGGGGAGCAGTACTTC. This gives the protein CSARDPRGWVGEQYF.

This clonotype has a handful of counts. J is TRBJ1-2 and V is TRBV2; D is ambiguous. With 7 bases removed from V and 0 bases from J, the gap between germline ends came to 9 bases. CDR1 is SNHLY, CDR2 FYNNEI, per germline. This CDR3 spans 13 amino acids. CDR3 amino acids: CASNSGPNYGYTF. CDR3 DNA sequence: TGTGCCAGCAATTCGGGCCCTAACTATGGCTACACCTTC. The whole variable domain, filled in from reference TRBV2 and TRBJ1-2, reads EPEVTQTPSHQVTQMGQEVILRCVPISNHLYFYWYRQILGQKVEFLVSFYNNEISEKSEIFDDQFSVERPDGSNFTLKIRSTKLEDSAMYFCASNSGPNYGYTFGSGTRLTVV.